Presented here are 2 T cell receptor beta chains from one specimen sequenced in a study of vaccination effects on CD4 cells after COVID-19. Their specific antigens are unknown. Sequencing was preceded by expansion of antigen-specific CD4+ T cells with viral peptide pools in the ViraFEST assay. Following 10 days of culture, CD4+ T cells were isolated. Recipients of the vaccine had no prior SARS-CoV-2 infection and negative nucleocapsid antibodies. TCRdb's table, derived via immunoSEQ multiplex PCR, lists solely in-frame clones and lacks some. The profile shows tens of thousands of clones, roughly 78% of them singletons. The sequencing used CD4+ T cells from PBMCs cultured with HCoV-OC43 spike peptides, collected before COVID-19 vaccination. Subset denoted: HCoV-OC43 spike overlapping peptide pool stimulation. The receptors were gathered from a human donor who received a COVID-19 vaccine.

This clone was detected a few times. The chain has TRBV28 and TRBJ1-3; perhaps TRBD1 as D (6 bases). Per germline, CDR1 MDHEN and CDR2 SYDVKM. The CDR3 length is 18 residues. Deletions cut 1 base from V and 1 base from J, with 17 bases between. CDR3 nucleotides: TGTGCCAGCAGTTTATTGAGGTTACAGGGCGGTTCTGGAAACACCATATATTTT. Translating gives CASSLLRLQGGSGNTIYF. The full variable domain, rest sourced from reference TRBV28 and TRBJ1-3, is DVKVTQSSRYLVKRTGEKVFLECVQDMDHENMFWYRQDPGLGLRLIYFSYDVKMKEKGDIPEGYSVSREKKERFSLILESASTNQTSMYLCASSLLRLQGGSGNTIYFGEGSWLTVV.

The DNA for the CDR3 is TGTGCCAGCAAATCGAGGACAGGGATCTATGGCTACACCTTC. Protein product: CASKSRTGIYGYTF. V usage is TRBV6-5 and J usage is TRBJ1-2, with 8 bases aligning to TRBD1. Germline-derived CDR1 and CDR2 are MNHEY and SVGAGI. The CDR3 covers 14 residues. V shed 7 bases and J 4 bases; nucleotides not matched to a gene: 8.